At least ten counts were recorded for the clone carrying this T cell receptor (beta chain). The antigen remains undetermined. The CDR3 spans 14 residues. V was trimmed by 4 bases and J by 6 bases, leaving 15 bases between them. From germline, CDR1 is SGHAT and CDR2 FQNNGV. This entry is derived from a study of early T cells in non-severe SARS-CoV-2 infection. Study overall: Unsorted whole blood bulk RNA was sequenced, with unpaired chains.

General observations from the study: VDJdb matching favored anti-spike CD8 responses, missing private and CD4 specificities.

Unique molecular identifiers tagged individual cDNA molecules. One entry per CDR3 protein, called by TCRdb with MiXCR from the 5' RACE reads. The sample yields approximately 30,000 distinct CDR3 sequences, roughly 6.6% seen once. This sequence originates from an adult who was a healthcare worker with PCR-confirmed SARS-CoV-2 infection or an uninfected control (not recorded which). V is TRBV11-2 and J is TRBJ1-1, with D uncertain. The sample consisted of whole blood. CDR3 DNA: TGTGCCAGCAGCTCCTCCCCTATCGGCGCTGAAGCTTTCTTT. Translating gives CASSSSPIGAEAFF.